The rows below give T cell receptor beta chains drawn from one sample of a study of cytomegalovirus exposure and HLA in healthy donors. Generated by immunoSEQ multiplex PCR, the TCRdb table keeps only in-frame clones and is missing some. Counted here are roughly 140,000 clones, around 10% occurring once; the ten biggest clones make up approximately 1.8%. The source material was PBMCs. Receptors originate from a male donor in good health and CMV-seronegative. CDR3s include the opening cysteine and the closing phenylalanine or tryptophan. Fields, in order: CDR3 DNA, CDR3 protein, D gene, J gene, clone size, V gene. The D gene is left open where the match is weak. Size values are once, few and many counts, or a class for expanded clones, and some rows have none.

CDR3nt: TGTGCCAGCAGGACAGGGACTAGCGGCTACTCTTTTTACGAGCAGTACTTC; CDR3aa: CASRTGTSGYSFYEQYF; d_gene: TRBD2; j_gene: TRBJ2-7; abundance: .; v_gene: TRBV11-2
CDR3nt: TGTGCCAGCCGACTCAGACTAGTCCCCTACGAGCAGTACTTC; CDR3aa: CASRLRLVPYEQYF; d_gene: .; j_gene: TRBJ2-7; abundance: .; v_gene: TRBV6-6
CDR3nt: TGTGCCAGCGGTCCCGACGGCCCAGGGTATGAAAAACTGTTTTTT; CDR3aa: CASGPDGPGYEKLFF; d_gene: .; j_gene: TRBJ1-4; abundance: once; v_gene: TRBV27
CDR3nt: TGTGCCAGCAGCTTCAGGGTAAAGTTAGAAGAGACCCAGTACTTC; CDR3aa: CASSFRVKLEETQYF; d_gene: .; j_gene: TRBJ2-5; abundance: few; v_gene: TRBV5-6
CDR3nt: TGTGCCAGCAACTTAGACCGGACTCGAAATACGCAGTATTTT; CDR3aa: CASNLDRTRNTQYF; d_gene: .; j_gene: TRBJ2-3; abundance: once; v_gene: TRBV11-3
CDR3nt: TGTGCCAGCTCACCCCTCGCGGTTAGCGGGGCTCCAGATACGCAGTATTTT; CDR3aa: CASSPLAVSGAPDTQYF; d_gene: TRBD2; j_gene: TRBJ2-3; abundance: .; v_gene: TRBV18
CDR3nt: TGCGCCAGCAGCTGGACTAGCGGGGCTGAAGCCGAGCAGTACTTC; CDR3aa: CASSWTSGAEAEQYF; d_gene: TRBD2; j_gene: TRBJ2-7; abundance: few; v_gene: TRBV5-1
CDR3nt: TGTGCCAGCACTAGGGGGACAGGGGGGACTAGCGGGAGTTCTGGGCAGTTCTTC; CDR3aa: CASTRGTGGTSGSSGQFF; d_gene: TRBD2; j_gene: TRBJ2-1; abundance: .; v_gene: TRBV2
CDR3nt: TGTGCCACCTCGTCGCGGGGGGGCACAGATACGCAGTATTTT; CDR3aa: CATSSRGGTDTQYF; d_gene: TRBD2; j_gene: TRBJ2-3; abundance: few; v_gene: TRBV27
CDR3nt: TGCAGAGTTTGGAGGAGCAATCAGCACCAGCATTTT; CDR3aa: CRVWRSNQHQHF; d_gene: .; j_gene: TRBJ1-5; abundance: .; v_gene: TRBV29-1
CDR3nt: TGTGCCAGTAGTATGGACAGGGACACTGAAGCTTTCTTT; CDR3aa: CASSMDRDTEAFF; d_gene: TRBD1; j_gene: TRBJ1-1; abundance: .; v_gene: TRBV19
CDR3nt: TGTGCCAGTAGGGGGCCGACTCAGGGGACTGAAGCTTTCTTT; CDR3aa: CASRGPTQGTEAFF; d_gene: .; j_gene: TRBJ1-1; abundance: .; v_gene: TRBV19
CDR3nt: TGTGCCAGCAGCCCCCCAAACCTATATAGCGATGAGCAGTTCTTC; CDR3aa: CASSPPNLYSDEQFF; d_gene: .; j_gene: TRBJ2-1; abundance: few; v_gene: TRBV7-9
CDR3nt: TGTGCCATCAGTGAGTCGGGGAGGGAGCAGTTCTTC; CDR3aa: CAISESGREQFF; d_gene: .; j_gene: TRBJ2-1; abundance: .; v_gene: TRBV10-3
CDR3nt: TGCGCCAGCATCGACAGGGTAGGCACTGAAGCTTTCTTT; CDR3aa: CASIDRVGTEAFF; d_gene: TRBD1; j_gene: TRBJ1-1; abundance: .; v_gene: TRBV5-1
CDR3nt: TGTGCCAGCAGGGTGCTAGCGGGGGCCTACAATGAGCAGTTCTTC; CDR3aa: CASRVLAGAYNEQFF; d_gene: TRBD2; j_gene: TRBJ2-1; abundance: few; v_gene: TRBV6-5
CDR3nt: TGTGCCAGCAGCACACGAGCCGGGACAGTCTATGGCTACACCTTC; CDR3aa: CASSTRAGTVYGYTF; d_gene: TRBD1; j_gene: TRBJ1-2; abundance: few; v_gene: TRBV9
CDR3nt: TGTGCCAGCACATCTCGGCGGGGTGAGCACTTCTTC; CDR3aa: CASTSRRGEHFF; d_gene: .; j_gene: TRBJ2-1; abundance: .; v_gene: TRBV6-5
CDR3nt: TGTGCCAGCAGTTCAGGGACAGTCTATCCTGAAGCTTTCTTT; CDR3aa: CASSSGTVYPEAFF; d_gene: TRBD1; j_gene: TRBJ1-1; abundance: few; v_gene: TRBV28
CDR3nt: TGCAGCGTTCCGACAGGGGGGAACACTGAAGCTTTCTTT; CDR3aa: CSVPTGGNTEAFF; d_gene: TRBD1; j_gene: TRBJ1-1; abundance: few; v_gene: TRBV29-1
CDR3nt: TGTGCCAGCAGTGAACGTCGGGGTGTCATGGGCGAGCAGTACTTC; CDR3aa: CASSERRGVMGEQYF; d_gene: .; j_gene: TRBJ2-7; abundance: few; v_gene: TRBV6-1
CDR3nt: TGTGCCAGCAGCGCCTACTCGCGTGTCGAGACCCAGTACTTC; CDR3aa: CASSAYSRVETQYF; d_gene: .; j_gene: TRBJ2-5; abundance: few; v_gene: TRBV7-2
CDR3nt: TGCAGTGGAAACAGGGAGGAGACCCAGTACTTC; CDR3aa: CSGNREETQYF; d_gene: .; j_gene: TRBJ2-5; abundance: .; v_gene: TRBV20-1
CDR3nt: TGTGCCAGCAGTTCAGGGCCAGGGGGCCTCTCCTACGAGCAGTACTTC; CDR3aa: CASSSGPGGLSYEQYF; d_gene: TRBD1; j_gene: TRBJ2-7; abundance: .; v_gene: TRBV6-5
CDR3nt: TGTGCCTGGAGTGTAATGGCTAGCGGAGCTGATACCCAGTACTTC; CDR3aa: CAWSVMASGADTQYF; d_gene: TRBD2; j_gene: TRBJ2-5; abundance: few; v_gene: TRBV30
CDR3nt: TGTGCCAGTGCCGGGACAGGGTACTATGGCTACACCTTC; CDR3aa: CASAGTGYYGYTF; d_gene: TRBD1; j_gene: TRBJ1-2; abundance: few; v_gene: TRBV19
CDR3nt: TGTGCCAGCAGCCGAGGAACCAACTATGGCTGCACCTTC; CDR3aa: CASSRGTNYGCTF; d_gene: .; j_gene: TRBJ1-2; abundance: once; v_gene: TRBV6-5
CDR3nt: TGTGCCAGCAGCCTTTCAAGAGGGACAGGGAATCACGAGCAGTACTTC; CDR3aa: CASSLSRGTGNHEQYF; d_gene: TRBD1; j_gene: TRBJ2-7; abundance: .; v_gene: TRBV27
CDR3nt: TGTGCCATCAGTGAGTCTCGGCCAGGGGGAAATGAAAAACTGTTTTTT; CDR3aa: CAISESRPGGNEKLFF; d_gene: TRBD1; j_gene: TRBJ1-4; abundance: .; v_gene: TRBV10-3
CDR3nt: TGTGCCAGCAGTGAACCTGGGCTCGACAATGAGCAGTTCTTC; CDR3aa: CASSEPGLDNEQFF; d_gene: .; j_gene: TRBJ2-1; abundance: .; v_gene: TRBV6-1
CDR3nt: TGTGCCAGCAGCTTAGCGAGTTCTAGGATAAGCTACACCTTC; CDR3aa: CASSLASSRISYTF; d_gene: .; j_gene: TRBJ1-2; abundance: .; v_gene: TRBV7-9
CDR3nt: TGTGCCAGCAGTTACCCGACTGAAAACTATGGCTACACCTTC; CDR3aa: CASSYPTENYGYTF; d_gene: .; j_gene: TRBJ1-2; abundance: .; v_gene: TRBV6-6
CDR3nt: TGTGCCAGCAGCACCGGGACAGTGAGCTCCTATAATTCACCCCTCCACTTT; CDR3aa: CASSTGTVSSYNSPLHF; d_gene: TRBD1; j_gene: TRBJ1-6; abundance: .; v_gene: TRBV11-2
CDR3nt: TGTGCCACCAGTATTGGGAGGAAAGGAGAAAAACTGTTTTTT; CDR3aa: CATSIGRKGEKLFF; d_gene: .; j_gene: TRBJ1-4; abundance: .; v_gene: TRBV19
CDR3nt: TGTGCCTGTACTGCAGGGTATTTCGGCAATCAGCCCCAGCATTTT; CDR3aa: CACTAGYFGNQPQHF; d_gene: .; j_gene: TRBJ1-5; abundance: .; v_gene: TRBV30
CDR3nt: TGTGCCAGCAGCCCCCGGACTAACTACGAGCAGTACTTC; CDR3aa: CASSPRTNYEQYF; d_gene: .; j_gene: TRBJ2-7; abundance: .; v_gene: TRBV7-2
CDR3nt: TGTGCCAGCAGCTTAGCTCTCGGACTTCAGTACTTC; CDR3aa: CASSLALGLQYF; d_gene: .; j_gene: TRBJ2-7; abundance: .; v_gene: TRBV7-8